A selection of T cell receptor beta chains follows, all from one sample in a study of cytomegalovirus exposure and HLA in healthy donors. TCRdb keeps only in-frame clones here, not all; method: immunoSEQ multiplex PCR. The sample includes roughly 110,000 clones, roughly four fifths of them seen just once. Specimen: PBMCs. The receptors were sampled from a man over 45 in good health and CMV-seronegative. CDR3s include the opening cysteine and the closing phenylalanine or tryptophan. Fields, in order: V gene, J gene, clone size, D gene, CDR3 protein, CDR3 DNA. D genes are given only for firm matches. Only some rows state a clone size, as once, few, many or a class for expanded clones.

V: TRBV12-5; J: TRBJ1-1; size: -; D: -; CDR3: CASETGLNTEAFF; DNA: TGTGCTAGTGAAACAGGGCTGAACACTGAAGCTTTCTTT
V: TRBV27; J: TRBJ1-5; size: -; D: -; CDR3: CASSRLGDQPQHF; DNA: TGTGCCAGCTCGAGGCTAGGCGATCAGCCCCAGCATTTT
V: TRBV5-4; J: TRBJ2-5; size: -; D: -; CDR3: CASSRDIVETQYF; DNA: TGTGCCAGCAGCAGGGACATAGTGGAGACCCAGTACTTC
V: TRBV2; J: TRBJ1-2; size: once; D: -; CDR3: CASTRQPLDGYTF; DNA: TGTGCCAGCACAAGACAGCCACTGGACGGCTACACCTTC
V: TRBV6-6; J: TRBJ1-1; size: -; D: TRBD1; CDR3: CASTRQGIGNTEAFF; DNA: TGTGCCAGCACCCGACAGGGGATAGGGAACACTGAAGCTTTCTTT
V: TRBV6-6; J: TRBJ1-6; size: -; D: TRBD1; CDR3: CASSPYRGNSPLHF; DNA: TGTGCCAGCAGTCCTTACAGGGGCAATTCACCCCTCCACTTT
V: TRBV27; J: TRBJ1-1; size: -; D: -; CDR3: CASRLRSWTEAFF; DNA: TGTGCCAGCCGTCTCAGGTCGTGGACTGAAGCTTTCTTT
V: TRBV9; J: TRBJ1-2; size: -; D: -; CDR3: CASSSPSGRGSGYTF; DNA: TGTGCCAGCAGCTCCCCCAGTGGGAGGGGGAGTGGCTACACCTTC
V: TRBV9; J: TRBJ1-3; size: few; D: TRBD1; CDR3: CASSTHPGQGLSGNTIYF; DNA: TGTGCCAGCAGCACCCATCCGGGACAGGGACTCTCTGGAAACACCATATATTTT
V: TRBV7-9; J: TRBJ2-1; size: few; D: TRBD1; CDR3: CASSLGTGWNEQFF; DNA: TGTGCCAGCAGCCTCGGGACAGGGTGGAATGAGCAGTTCTTC
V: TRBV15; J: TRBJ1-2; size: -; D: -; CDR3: CATSSLGGEAYGYTF; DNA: TGTGCCACCAGCAGCCTTGGGGGGGAGGCCTACGGCTACACCTTC
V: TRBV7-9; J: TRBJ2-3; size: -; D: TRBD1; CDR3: CASSLGQGAQGADTQYF; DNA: TGTGCCAGCAGCTTAGGACAGGGGGCGCAGGGGGCAGATACGCAGTATTTT
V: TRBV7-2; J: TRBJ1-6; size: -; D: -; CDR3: CASSPRQDSPLHF; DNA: TGTGCCAGCAGCCCAAGACAGGACTCACCCCTCCACTTT
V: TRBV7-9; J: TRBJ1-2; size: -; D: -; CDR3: CASSDDAGLGYTF; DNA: TGTGCCAGCAGCGACGACGCAGGGTTGGGCTACACCTTC
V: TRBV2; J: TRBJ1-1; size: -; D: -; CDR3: CASSVKFEAFF; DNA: TGTGCCAGCAGTGTTAAATTTGAAGCTTTCTTT
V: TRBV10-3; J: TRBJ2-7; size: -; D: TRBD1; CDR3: CAISEGTVSSYEQYF; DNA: TGTGCCATCAGTGAAGGGACAGTTAGCTCCTACGAGCAGTACTTC
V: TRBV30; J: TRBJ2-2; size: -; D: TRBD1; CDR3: CACRDREIRTGELFF; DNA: TGTGCCTGTAGGGACAGGGAGATTCGCACCGGGGAGCTGTTTTTT
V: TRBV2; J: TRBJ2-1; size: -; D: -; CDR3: CASRYSGEQFF; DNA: TGTGCCAGCAGGTACTCTGGTGAGCAGTTCTTC
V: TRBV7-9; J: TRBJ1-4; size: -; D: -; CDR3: CASSPTRLATNEKLFF; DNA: TGTGCCAGCAGCCCGACGCGACTGGCAACTAATGAAAAACTGTTTTTT
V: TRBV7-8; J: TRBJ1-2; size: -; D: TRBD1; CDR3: CASSFTGQTYGYTF; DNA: TGTGCCAGCAGCTTTACGGGACAGACCTATGGCTACACCTTC
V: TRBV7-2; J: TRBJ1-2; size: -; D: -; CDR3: CASTDQSGRGGYTF; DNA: TGTGCCAGCACCGATCAGTCAGGGCGTGGAGGCTACACCTTC
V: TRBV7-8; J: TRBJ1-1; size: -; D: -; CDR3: CASSLAGWSPMNTEAFF; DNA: TGTGCCAGCAGCTTAGCCGGGTGGAGTCCCATGAACACTGAAGCTTTCTTT
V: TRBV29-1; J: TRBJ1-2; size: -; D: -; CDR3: CSVLFQSGIPRGYTF; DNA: TGCAGCGTTCTATTCCAATCCGGGATCCCAAGGGGCTACACCTTC
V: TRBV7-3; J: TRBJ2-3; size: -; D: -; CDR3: CASKRGQHSDTQYF; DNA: TGTGCCAGCAAAAGAGGACAACATTCAGATACGCAGTATTTT
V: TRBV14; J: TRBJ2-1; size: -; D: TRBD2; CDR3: CASSLRGVVDEQFF; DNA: TGTGCCAGCAGCCTCCGGGGGGTCGTGGATGAGCAGTTCTTC
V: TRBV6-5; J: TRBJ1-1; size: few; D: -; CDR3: CASTGRGGSEAFF; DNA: TGTGCCAGCACGGGCAGGGGAGGGTCTGAAGCTTTCTTT
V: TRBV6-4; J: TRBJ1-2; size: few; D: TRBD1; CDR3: CASSPDRGYRGYTF; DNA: TGTGCCAGCAGCCCGGACAGGGGGTATCGTGGCTACACCTTC
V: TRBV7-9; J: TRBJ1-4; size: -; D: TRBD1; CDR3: CASSPDRVGTNEKLFF; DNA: TGTGCCAGCAGCCCCGACAGGGTGGGAACTAATGAAAAACTGTTTTTT